The next 19 T cell receptor beta chains were all read from a single sample in a study of T-cell memory formation after mild COVID-19. TCRdb reanalysed the 5' RACE reads using MiXCR and keeps one entry per CDR3 protein. The table records a few hundred thousand distinct CDR3 sequences, more than 20% of them present only once. Sequencing was carried out using PBMCs or a T cell subset sorted from them (not recorded which). These receptor sequences come from an adult woman who had mild COVID-19 (a few samples of this study predate the infection). Cell type and time point are not known.

The chain employs TRBV6-1 and TRBJ2-1; 8 nucleotides align to TRBD1. The CDR3 runs 14 residues. Germline assignment: CDR1 MNHNS and CDR2 SASEGT. V lost 6 bases, J lost 2 bases, and 3 bases stayed unmatched. The DNA of the CDR3 is TGTGCCAGCAGGGGACAGGACCCCTACAATGAGCAGTTCTTC. Its protein is CASRGQDPYNEQFF.

This clonotype was recorded a few times. This chain links TRBV9 with TRBJ1-1; possible D gene TRBD1, 5 bases. Germline-derived CDR1 and CDR2 are SGDLS and YYNGEE. This CDR3 has 15 residues. Trimming removed 3 bases at V and 0 bases at J, with 12 bases between. This CDR3 reads CASSAQRGMNTEAFF. The CDR3 nucleotides are TGTGCCAGCAGCGCCCAAAGGGGAATGAACACTGAAGCTTTCTTT. Full variable domain (missing parts from reference TRBV9 and TRBJ1-1): DSGVTQTPKHLITATGQRVTLRCSPRSGDLSVYWYQQSLDQGLQFLIQYYNGEERAKGNILERFSAQQFPDLHSELNLSSLELGDSALYFCASSAQRGMNTEAFFGQGTRLTVV.

The chain uses TRBV3-1 and TRBJ2-7; the D gene is possibly TRBD1 (5 bases). This CDR3 region has 13 residues. V gave up 2 bases and J gave up 5 bases, with 10 bases separating them. Germline V gene sequence: CDR1 LGHDT, CDR2 YNNKEL (reference sequence). DNA for the CDR3: TGTGCCAGCAGCCAATCTGGGGCGCACGAGCAGTACTTC. Protein product: CASSQSGAHEQYF.

This clonotype appeared a single time. The chain couples TRBV20-1 to TRBJ1-2; perhaps TRBD1 as D (6 bases). The CDR3 length is 18 residues. Germline assignment: CDR1 DFQATT and CDR2 SNEGSKA (reference sequence). V was pared by 0 bases and J by 2 bases, with 22 bases between. The DNA of the CDR3 is TGCAGTGCTAGAGATCCACGGGGTTGGACAGCCGGGAACTATGGCTACACCTTC. The encoded protein is CSARDPRGWTAGNYGYTF.

CDR3 sequence reads: CATSDLLAGAPDTQYF. The CDR3 DNA follows: TGTGCCACCAGTGATTTGCTGGCGGGAGCACCAGATACGCAGTATTTT. The V gene is TRBV24-1, the J gene TRBJ2-3, with TRBD2 identical over 7 bases. Germline CDR1 and CDR2: KGHDR and SFDVKD. J lost 4 bases, V lost 0 bases, and 6 bases had no gene match. This CDR3 spans 16 amino acids.

Ten or more counts support this clonotype. V and J are TRBV12-3 or TRBV12-4 and TRBJ2-2, with TRBD1 matching over 9 bases. The CDR3 runs to 15 residues. The junction had 4 bases not matched to a gene; V was cut back by 6 bases and J by 2 bases. The CDR3 coding sequence is TGTGCCAGCAGGAGGACAGGGGCAAACACCGGGGAGCTGTTTTTT. This gives the protein CASRRTGANTGELFF.

The chain recombines TRBV27 with TRBJ2-2, with D perhaps TRBD2 (7 bases). The CDR3 sequence is 14 residues long. Germline lookup yields CDR1 MNHEY and CDR2 SMNVEV (reference sequence). V was trimmed by 4 bases and J by 5 bases, leaving 11 bases between them. The CDR3 bases are TGTGCCAGCAGTTGGGGGGGCGCGACCGGGGAGCTGTTTTTT. As protein: CASSWGGATGELFF.

The gene calls are TRBV7-6 and TRBJ2-5; a weak D match, TRBD1 (6 bases). CDR3 size: 15 residues. Trimming shortened V by 4 bases and J by 0 bases, and 12 bases separated the two germline ends. Germline assignment: CDR1 SGHVS and CDR2 FNYEAQ. The CDR3 DNA reads TGTGCCAGCAGCTCCATTCACAGGGACCAAGAGACCCAGTACTTC. The encoded protein is CASSSIHRDQETQYF.

This rearrangement joins TRBV12-3 or TRBV12-4 to TRBJ2-1; 7 nucleotides line up with TRBD2. The CDR3 covers 17 residues. V trimming: 0 bases; J trimming: 5 bases; junction bases outside the gene matches: 10. The CDR3 region is CASSLARLAVTHNEQFF. DNA of the CDR3: TGTGCCAGCAGTTTAGCCCGTCTAGCGGTTACCCACAATGAGCAGTTCTTC.

The chain employs TRBV5-1 and TRBJ2-1; D remains unclear. V gave up 4 bases and J gave up 2 bases, with 16 bases separating them. From germline, CDR1 is SGHRS and CDR2 YFSETQ. The CDR3 extends over 16 amino acids. CDR3 residues: CASSPLIQTTYNEQFF. CDR3 coding DNA: TGCGCCAGCAGCCCCCTGATCCAGACGACCTACAATGAGCAGTTCTTC.

This clonotype was observed a few times. This chain uses TRBV6-5 with TRBJ2-3; TRBD2 matches at 13 bases. The V gene's germline CDR1 is MNHEY and CDR2 SVGAGI. V was pared by 10 bases and J by 6 bases, with 16 bases of the junction left unmatched. This CDR3 comprises 17 residues. Written as DNA, the CDR3 is TGTGCCACCAAGTTAACGGGGACTAGCGGGATTCTCGATACGCAGTATTTT. It yields the protein CATKLTGTSGILDTQYF.

The chain uses TRBV20-1 and TRBJ1-2, with D unclear. The germline V and J ends were trimmed by 0 bases and 1 base, with 9 bases remaining between them. Germline V gene data show CDR1 as DFQATT and CDR2 as SNEGSKA (reference sequence). CDR3 length: 14 residues. This CDR3 is CSARERRLNYGYTF. Here the CDR3 DNA reads TGCAGTGCTAGAGAAAGAAGACTTAACTATGGCTACACCTTC.

The chain employs TRBV15 and TRBJ1-1; D unresolved. This CDR3 is built from 14 residues. Germline V CDR1 and CDR2: LNHNV, YYDKDF (reference sequence). V gave up 4 bases and J gave up 0 bases, with 9 bases separating them. CDR3 DNA sequence: TGTGCCACCAGCAAGGGTCAGGTGAACACTGAAGCTTTCTTT. Translating it yields CATSKGQVNTEAFF.

This rearrangement joins TRBV5-1 to TRBJ1-6; D is possibly TRBD1 (6 bases). The ends were cut back, 2 bases at V and 7 bases at J, with 13 bases in the middle. Germline loops: CDR1 SGHRS, CDR2 YFSETQ. This CDR3 contains 15 residues. Written as DNA, the CDR3 is TGCGCCAGCAGCTTCATTGGGGACAAAAATTCACCCCTCCACTTT. It translates to CASSFIGDKNSPLHF.

This clonotype was counted ten times or more. This chain joins TRBV7-2 and TRBJ2-7; maybe TRBD2 (6 bases). The CDR3 runs 13 residues. Germline V lookup: CDR1 SGHTA, CDR2 FQGNSA. V gave up 0 bases and J gave up 4 bases, with 7 bases separating them. The CDR3 region is CASSLATSYEQYF. CDR3 bases: TGTGCCAGCAGCTTAGCGACTAGTTACGAGCAGTACTTC.

This clonotype was seen more than once but under ten times. The V and J genes are TRBV7-2 and TRBJ2-5; D is undetermined. The germline gives CDR1 SGHTA, CDR2 FQGNSA. This CDR3 comprises 13 residues. Trimming stripped 5 bases from V and 7 bases from J, with 14 bases between. The CDR3 DNA sequence: TGTGCCAGCAGCCCAGGCACCCAGTGGACCCAGTACTTC. This gives the protein CASSPGTQWTQYF.

The chain uses TRBV4-3 and TRBJ2-1, with D possibly TRBD2 on 6 matching bases. V was clipped by 0 bases and J by 12 bases, with 15 bases between them. The CDR3 extends over 14 amino acids. CDR1 is LGHNA, CDR2 YSLEER, per germline. The CDR3 spells CASSQDSGAGGQFF. CDR3 in DNA: TGCGCCAGCAGCCAAGACTCCGGGGCCGGGGGGCAGTTCTTC.

The genes are TRBV4-3 and TRBJ2-3; 15 bases match TRBD2. V lost 1 base to trimming and J lost 4 bases; unmatched junction nucleotides: 0. Germline V gives CDR1 LGHNA, CDR2 YSLEER. This CDR3 comprises 16 residues. CDR3 nucleotide sequence: TGCGCCAGCAGCCAAGGGACTAGCGGGAGGGCAGATACGCAGTATTTT. This sequence encodes CASSQGTSGRADTQYF.

This clonotype was seen a few times. The rearrangement links TRBV28 to TRBJ2-7, with 9 bases identical to TRBD2. V lost 7 bases and J lost 4; bases outside the gene matches: 8. CDR3 length: 14 amino acids. The V gene's germline CDR1 is MDHEN and CDR2 SYDVKM. The CDR3: CASKAGGNKYEQYF. DNA of the CDR3: TGTGCCAGCAAGGCGGGAGGGAATAAGTACGAGCAGTACTTC.